This is a list of T cell receptor beta chains from one sample in a study of blood T cell repertoires in COVID-19. The repertoire was sequenced with immunoSEQ multiplex PCR; TCRdb's copy has only in-frame clones and lacks some. Among over 130,000 clones listed, approximately 85% were seen once. The specimen sequenced was peripheral blood. The source of these receptors is a man in his forties or fifties with acute or convalescent COVID-19. CDR3s include the opening cysteine and the closing phenylalanine or tryptophan. A D gene is named only where the DNA matches it firmly. Size tells how often a clone was seen (once, few, many) or the class of an expanded clone, and some rows leave it out.

V: TRBV27; J: TRBJ2-1; size: -; D: -; CDR3: CASSLRAQGRDNEQFF; DNA: TGTGCCAGCAGTTTAAGGGCGCAGGGGAGGGACAATGAGCAGTTCTTC
V: TRBV28; J: TRBJ1-6; size: few; D: -; CDR3: CASSFLGQGSSYNSPLHF; DNA: TGTGCCAGCAGTTTTCTAGGGCAAGGGAGCTCCTATAATTCACCCCTCCACTTT
V: TRBV9; J: TRBJ2-7; size: -; D: TRBD1; CDR3: CASSVGGTGKRYEQYF; DNA: TGTGCCAGCAGCGTAGGGGGGACAGGGAAAAGGTACGAGCAGTACTTC
V: TRBV5-1; J: TRBJ2-7; size: -; D: -; CDR3: CASSLVGSPYEQYF; DNA: TGCGCCAGCAGCTTGGTTGGCTCGCCCTACGAGCAGTACTTC
V: TRBV5-1; J: TRBJ2-5; size: -; D: TRBD1; CDR3: CASSLGQGGETQYF; DNA: TGCGCCAGCAGCCTGGGACAGGGTGGGGAGACCCAGTACTTC
V: TRBV7-8; J: TRBJ1-1; size: -; D: -; CDR3: CASSLGVENTEAFF; DNA: TGTGCCAGCAGCTTAGGAGTCGAAAACACTGAAGCTTTCTTT
V: TRBV21-1; J: TRBJ1-1; size: -; D: -; CDR3: CASSGGVYTEAFF; DNA: TGTGCCAGCAGCGGAGGGGTGTACACTGAAGCTTTCTTT
V: TRBV5-4; J: TRBJ2-1; size: once; D: -; CDR3: CASSFGGEQFF; DNA: TGTGCCAGCAGCTTCGGGGGTGAGCAGTTCTTC
V: TRBV10-3; J: TRBJ2-7; size: -; D: TRBD1; CDR3: CAISPGQGSPYEQYF; DNA: TGTGCCATCAGCCCGGGACAGGGGTCACCCTACGAGCAGTACTTC
V: TRBV3-1/TRBV3-2; J: TRBJ2-6; size: -; D: TRBD2; CDR3: CASSHLTSGSSGANVLTF; DNA: TGTGCCAGCAGCCATTTGACTAGCGGGAGCTCTGGGGCCAACGTCCTGACTTTC
V: TRBV6-6; J: TRBJ1-2; size: -; D: TRBD1; CDR3: CASRLDREASYGYTF; DNA: TGTGCCAGCAGACTCGACAGGGAAGCTAGCTATGGCTACACCTTC
V: TRBV28; J: TRBJ2-4; size: -; D: -; CDR3: CASTPIAVAKNIQYF; DNA: TGTGCCAGCACCCCTATAGCGGTAGCCAAAAACATTCAGTACTTC
V: TRBV19; J: TRBJ1-3; size: -; D: -; CDR3: CASTIQGRGNTIYF; DNA: TGTGCCAGTACCATTCAGGGGCGAGGAAACACCATATATTTT
V: TRBV7-2; J: TRBJ2-7; size: -; D: TRBD2; CDR3: CASSLSGTVHEQYF; DNA: TGTGCCAGCAGCTTAAGCGGGACTGTTCACGAGCAGTACTTC
V: TRBV30; J: TRBJ1-5; size: -; D: TRBD1; CDR3: CAWSAGQGHQPQHF; DNA: TGTGCCTGGAGTGCGGGACAGGGGCATCAGCCCCAGCATTTT
V: TRBV28; J: TRBJ1-6; size: once; D: -; CDR3: CASREPGFNSPLHF; DNA: TGTGCCAGCAGAGAACCGGGTTTTAATTCACCCCTCCACTTT